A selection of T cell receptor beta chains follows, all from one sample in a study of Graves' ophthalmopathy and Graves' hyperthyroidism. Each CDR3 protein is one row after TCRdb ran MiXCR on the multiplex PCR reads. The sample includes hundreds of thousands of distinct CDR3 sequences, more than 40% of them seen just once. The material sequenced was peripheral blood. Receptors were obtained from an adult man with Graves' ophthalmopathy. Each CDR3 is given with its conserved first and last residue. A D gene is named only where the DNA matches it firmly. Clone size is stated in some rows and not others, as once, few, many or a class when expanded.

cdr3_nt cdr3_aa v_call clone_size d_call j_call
TGCGCCAGCAGCCAAGCGGCCGTCCAAGAGACCCAGTACTTC CASSQAAVQETQYF TRBV4-1 many - TRBJ2-5
TGCGCCAGCAGCCCACAGATCAACACTGAAGCTTTCTTT CASSPQINTEAFF TRBV5-1 many - TRBJ1-1
TGCAGCGTTGAGATTAGCGGGACGACCTACGAGCAGTACTTC CSVEISGTTYEQYF TRBV29-1 many TRBD2 TRBJ2-7
TGTGCCAGCAGCTTAACCCCAAGGAAAGGCACTGAAGCTTTCTTT CASSLTPRKGTEAFF TRBV7-9 many - TRBJ1-1
TGCAGCGGGCGTTCTGGGGGCACTGAAGCTTTCTTT CSGRSGGTEAFF TRBV29-1 many - TRBJ1-1
TGTGCCAGCAGCTTGAGGGGACAGGGGGCCAACGTCCTGACTTTC CASSLRGQGANVLTF TRBV7-2 - TRBD1 TRBJ2-6
TGCGCCAGCAGCCTACCTGGGGACAGGGACGAGCAGTACTTC CASSLPGDRDEQYF TRBV4-1 few TRBD1 TRBJ2-7
TGTGCCAGCCCAACTTCAGGAACGAGAAATGAAAAACTGTTTTTT CASPTSGTRNEKLFF TRBV11-3 once - TRBJ1-4
TGTGCCAGCAGCGTAGAGTACACCGGGGAGCTGTTTTTT CASSVEYTGELFF TRBV9 many - TRBJ2-2
TGTGCCAGCAGCTCTGGACAGGGTAGTAGCCAGCCCCAGCATTTT CASSSGQGSSQPQHF TRBV7-9 many TRBD1 TRBJ1-5